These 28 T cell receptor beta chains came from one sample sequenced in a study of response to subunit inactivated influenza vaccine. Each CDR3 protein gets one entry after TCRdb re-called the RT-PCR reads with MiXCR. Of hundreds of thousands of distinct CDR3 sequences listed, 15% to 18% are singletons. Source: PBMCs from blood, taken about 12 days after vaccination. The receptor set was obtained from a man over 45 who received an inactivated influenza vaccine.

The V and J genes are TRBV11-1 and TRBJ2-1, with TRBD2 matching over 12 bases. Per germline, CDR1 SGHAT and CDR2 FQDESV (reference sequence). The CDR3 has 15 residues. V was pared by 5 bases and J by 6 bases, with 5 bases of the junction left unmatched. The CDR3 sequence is CASSDTSGRPNEQFF. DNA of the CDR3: TGTGCCAGCAGCGACACTAGCGGGAGGCCCAATGAGCAGTTCTTC.

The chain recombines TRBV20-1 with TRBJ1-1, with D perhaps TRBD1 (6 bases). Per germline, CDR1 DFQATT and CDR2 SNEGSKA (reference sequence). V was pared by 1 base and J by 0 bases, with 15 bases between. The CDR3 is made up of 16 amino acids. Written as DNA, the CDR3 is TGCAGTGCTAGAGTGGGCAGGGGTCTGATGAACACTGAAGCTTTCTTT. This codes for CSARVGRGLMNTEAFF.

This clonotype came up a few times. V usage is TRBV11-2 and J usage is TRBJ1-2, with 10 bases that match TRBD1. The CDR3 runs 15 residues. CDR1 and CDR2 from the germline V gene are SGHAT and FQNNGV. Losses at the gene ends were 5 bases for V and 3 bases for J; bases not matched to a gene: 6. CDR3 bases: TGTGCCAGCAGCCGACCCGGGACAGGGGACTATGGCTACACCTTC. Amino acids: CASSRPGTGDYGYTF.

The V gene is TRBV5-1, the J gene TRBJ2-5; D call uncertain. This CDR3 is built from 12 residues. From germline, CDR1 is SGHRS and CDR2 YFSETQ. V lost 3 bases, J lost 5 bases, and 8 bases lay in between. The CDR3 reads CASSSSWETQYF. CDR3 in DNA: TGCGCCAGCAGCTCTTCTTGGGAGACCCAGTACTTC.

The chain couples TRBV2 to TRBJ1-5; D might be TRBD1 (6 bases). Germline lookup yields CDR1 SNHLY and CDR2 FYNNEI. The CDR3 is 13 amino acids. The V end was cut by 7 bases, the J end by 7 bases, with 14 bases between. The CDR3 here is CASMGGEEQPQHF. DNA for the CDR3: TGTGCCAGCATGGGGGGCGAGGAACAGCCCCAGCATTTT.

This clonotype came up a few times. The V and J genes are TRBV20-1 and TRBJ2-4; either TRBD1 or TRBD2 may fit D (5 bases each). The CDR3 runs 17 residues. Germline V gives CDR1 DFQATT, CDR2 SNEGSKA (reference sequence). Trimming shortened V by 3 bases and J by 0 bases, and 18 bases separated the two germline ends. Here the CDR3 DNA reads TGCAGTGCTAGCAGGGTCACCGGGGTCCTAGCCAAAAACATTCAGTACTTC. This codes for CSASRVTGVLAKNIQYF.

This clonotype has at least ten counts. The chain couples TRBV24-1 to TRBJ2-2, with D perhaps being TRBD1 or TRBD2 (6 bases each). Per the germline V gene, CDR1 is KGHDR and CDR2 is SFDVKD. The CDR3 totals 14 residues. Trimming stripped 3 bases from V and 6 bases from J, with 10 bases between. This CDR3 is CATSDGGGPGELFF. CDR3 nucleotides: TGTGCCACCAGTGATGGTGGGGGGCCCGGGGAGCTGTTTTTT.

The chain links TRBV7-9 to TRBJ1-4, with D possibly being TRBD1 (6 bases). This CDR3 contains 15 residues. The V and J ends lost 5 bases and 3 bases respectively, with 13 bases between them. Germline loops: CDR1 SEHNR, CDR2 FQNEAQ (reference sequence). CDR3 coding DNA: TGTGCCAGCAGCGGATACAGGGACCCTAATGAAAAACTGTTTTTT. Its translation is CASSGYRDPNEKLFF.

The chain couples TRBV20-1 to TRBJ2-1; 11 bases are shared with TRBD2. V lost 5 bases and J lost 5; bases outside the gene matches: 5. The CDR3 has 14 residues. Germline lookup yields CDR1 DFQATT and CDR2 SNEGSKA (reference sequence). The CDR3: CSASGTSGNNEQFF. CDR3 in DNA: TGCAGTGCTTCTGGGACTAGCGGAAACAATGAGCAGTTCTTC.

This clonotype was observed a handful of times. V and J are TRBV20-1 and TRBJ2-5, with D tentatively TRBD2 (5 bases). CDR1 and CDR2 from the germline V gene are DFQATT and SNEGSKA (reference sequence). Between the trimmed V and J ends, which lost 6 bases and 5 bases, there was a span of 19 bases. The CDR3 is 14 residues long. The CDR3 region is CSATYRRERETQYF. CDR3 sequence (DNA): TGCAGTGCAACATACCGAAGGGAGAGGGAGACCCAGTACTTC.

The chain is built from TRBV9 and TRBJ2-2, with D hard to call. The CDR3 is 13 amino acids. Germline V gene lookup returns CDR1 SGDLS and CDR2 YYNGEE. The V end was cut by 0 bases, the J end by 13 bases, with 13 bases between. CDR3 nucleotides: TGTGCCAGCAGCGTAGGTGCCACGAAGGGGCTGTTTTTT. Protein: CASSVGATKGLFF.

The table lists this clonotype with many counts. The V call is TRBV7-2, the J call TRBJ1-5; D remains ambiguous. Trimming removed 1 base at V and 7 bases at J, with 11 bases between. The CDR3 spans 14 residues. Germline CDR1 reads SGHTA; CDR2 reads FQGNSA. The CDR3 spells CASSLEPLGQPQHF. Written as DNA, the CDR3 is TGTGCCAGCAGCTTAGAACCGTTGGGGCAGCCCCAGCATTTT.

The CDR3 nucleotides read TGTGCCAGCAGCTCGGGAGCTAATGAAAAACTGTTTTTT. It is translated as CASSSGANEKLFF. The chain joins TRBV4-2 to TRBJ1-4, with D uncertain. The CDR3 runs to 13 residues. V lost 5 bases and J lost 3, with 7 bases in between. Germline assignment: CDR1 LGHNA and CDR2 YNFKEQ.

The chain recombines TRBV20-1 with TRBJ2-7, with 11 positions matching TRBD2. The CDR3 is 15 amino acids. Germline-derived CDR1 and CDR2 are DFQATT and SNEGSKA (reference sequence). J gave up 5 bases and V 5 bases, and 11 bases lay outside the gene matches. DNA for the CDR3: TGCAGTGCTCAGGGCCCTAGCGGGAGGTGGGACGAGCAGTACTTC. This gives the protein CSAQGPSGRWDEQYF.

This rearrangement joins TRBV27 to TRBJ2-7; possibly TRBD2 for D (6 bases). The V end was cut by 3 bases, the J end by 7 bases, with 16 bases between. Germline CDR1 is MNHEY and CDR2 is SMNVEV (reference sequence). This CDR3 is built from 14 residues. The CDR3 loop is CASSLGTGTGEQYF. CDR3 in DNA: TGTGCCAGCAGTTTGGGGACTGGGACGGGGGAGCAGTACTTC.

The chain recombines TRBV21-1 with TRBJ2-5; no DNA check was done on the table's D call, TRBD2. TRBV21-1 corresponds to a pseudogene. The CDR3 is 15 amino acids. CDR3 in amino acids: CASSKGGGARETQYF. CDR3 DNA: TGTGCCAGCAGCAAGGGCGGGGGGGCTCGGGAGACCCAGTACTTC.

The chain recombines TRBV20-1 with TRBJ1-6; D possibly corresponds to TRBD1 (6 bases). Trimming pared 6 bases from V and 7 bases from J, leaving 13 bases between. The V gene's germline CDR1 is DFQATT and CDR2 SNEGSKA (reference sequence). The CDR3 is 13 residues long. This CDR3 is CSARQDGNSPLHF. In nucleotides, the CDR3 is TGCAGTGCCAGACAGGACGGCAATTCACCCCTCCACTTT.

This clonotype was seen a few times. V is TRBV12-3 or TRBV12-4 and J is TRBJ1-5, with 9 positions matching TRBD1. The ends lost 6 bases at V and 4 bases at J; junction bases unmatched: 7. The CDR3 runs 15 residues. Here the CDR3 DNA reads TGTGCCAGCAGACCTGGACAGGGGAGAAATCAGCCCCAGCATTTT. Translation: CASRPGQGRNQPQHF.

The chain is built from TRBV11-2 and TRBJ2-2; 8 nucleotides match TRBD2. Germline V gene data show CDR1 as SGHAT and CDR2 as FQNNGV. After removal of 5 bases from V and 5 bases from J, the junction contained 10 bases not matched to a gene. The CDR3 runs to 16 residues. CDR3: CASSVLRGGRTGELFF. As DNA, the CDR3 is TGTGCCAGCAGCGTCCTTCGGGGGGGTAGGACCGGGGAGCTGTTTTTT.

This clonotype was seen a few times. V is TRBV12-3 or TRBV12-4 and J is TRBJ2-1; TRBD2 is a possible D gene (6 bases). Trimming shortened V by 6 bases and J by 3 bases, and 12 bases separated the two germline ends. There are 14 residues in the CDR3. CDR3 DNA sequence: TGTGCCAGCAGGGGGACTCTAAACTACAATGAGCAGTTCTTC. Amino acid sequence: CASRGTLNYNEQFF.

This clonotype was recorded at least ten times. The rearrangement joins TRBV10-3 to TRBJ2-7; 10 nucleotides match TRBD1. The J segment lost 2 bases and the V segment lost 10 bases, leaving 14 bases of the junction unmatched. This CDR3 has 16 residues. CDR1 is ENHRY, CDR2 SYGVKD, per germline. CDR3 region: CATGGTGDPLTYEQYF. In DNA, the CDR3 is TGTGCCACCGGCGGGACAGGGGATCCTCTAACCTACGAGCAGTACTTC.

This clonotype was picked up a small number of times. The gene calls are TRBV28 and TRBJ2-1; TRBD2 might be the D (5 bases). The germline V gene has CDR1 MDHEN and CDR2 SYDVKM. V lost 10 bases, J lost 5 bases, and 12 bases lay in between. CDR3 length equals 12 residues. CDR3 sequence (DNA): TGTGCCACCACGCGGGCGGACAATGAGCAGTTCTTC. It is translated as CATTRADNEQFF. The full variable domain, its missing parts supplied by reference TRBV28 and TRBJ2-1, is DVKVTQSSRYLVKRTGEKVFLECVQDMDHENMFWYRQDPGLGLRLIYFSYDVKMKEKGDIPEGYSVSREKKERFSLILESASTNQTSMYLCATTRADNEQFFGPGTRLTVL.

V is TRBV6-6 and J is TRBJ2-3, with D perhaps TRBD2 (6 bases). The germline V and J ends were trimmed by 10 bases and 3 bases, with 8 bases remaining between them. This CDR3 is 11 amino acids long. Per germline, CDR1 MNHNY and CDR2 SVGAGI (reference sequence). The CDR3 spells CATGGTDTQYF. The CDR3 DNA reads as TGTGCCACCGGGGGAACAGATACGCAGTATTTT.

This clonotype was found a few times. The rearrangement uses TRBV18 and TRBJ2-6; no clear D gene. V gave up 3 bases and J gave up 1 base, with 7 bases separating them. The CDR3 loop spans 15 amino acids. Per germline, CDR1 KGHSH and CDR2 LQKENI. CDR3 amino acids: CASSPVISGANVLTF. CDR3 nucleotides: TGTGCCAGCTCACCGGTCATTTCTGGGGCCAACGTCCTGACTTTC. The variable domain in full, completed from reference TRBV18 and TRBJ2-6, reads NAGVMQNPRHLVRRRGQEARLRCSPMKGHSHVYWYRQLPEEGLKFMVYLQKENIIDESGMPKERFSAEFPKEGPSILRIQQVVRGDSAAYFCASSPVISGANVLTFGAGSRLTVL.

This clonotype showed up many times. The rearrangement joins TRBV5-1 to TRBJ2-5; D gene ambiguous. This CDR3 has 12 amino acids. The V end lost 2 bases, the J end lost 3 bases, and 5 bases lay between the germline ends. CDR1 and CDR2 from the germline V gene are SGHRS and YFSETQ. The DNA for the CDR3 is TGCGCCAGCAGCTTAGAGGAAGAGACCCAGTACTTC. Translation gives CASSLEEETQYF. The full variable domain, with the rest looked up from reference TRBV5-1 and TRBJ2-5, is KAGVTQTPRYLIKTRGQQVTLSCSPISGHRSVSWYQQTPGQGLQFLFEYFSETQRNKGNFPGRFSGRQFSNSRSEMNVSTLELGDSALYLCASSLEEETQYFGPGTRLLVL.

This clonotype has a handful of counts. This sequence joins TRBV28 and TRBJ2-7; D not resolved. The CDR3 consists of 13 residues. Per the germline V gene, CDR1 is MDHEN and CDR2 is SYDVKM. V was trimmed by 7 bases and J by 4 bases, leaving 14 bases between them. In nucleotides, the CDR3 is TGTGCCAGCACCGACGCCTTGGGGTACGAGCAGTACTTC. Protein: CASTDALGYEQYF. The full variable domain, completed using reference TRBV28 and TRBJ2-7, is DVKVTQSSRYLVKRTGEKVFLECVQDMDHENMFWYRQDPGLGLRLIYFSYDVKMKEKGDIPEGYSVSREKKERFSLILESASTNQTSMYLCASTDALGYEQYFGPGTRLTVT.

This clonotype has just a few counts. CDR3 in amino acids: CASSITSGGTYEQYF. DNA of the CDR3: TGCGCCAGCAGCATTACTAGCGGAGGAACCTACGAGCAGTACTTC. The rearrangement links TRBV5-1 to TRBJ2-7; the match to TRBD2 covers 8 bases. The CDR3 extends over 15 amino acids. Germline V gene lookup returns CDR1 SGHRS and CDR2 YFSETQ. J lost 2 bases, V lost 4 bases, and 8 bases had no gene match.

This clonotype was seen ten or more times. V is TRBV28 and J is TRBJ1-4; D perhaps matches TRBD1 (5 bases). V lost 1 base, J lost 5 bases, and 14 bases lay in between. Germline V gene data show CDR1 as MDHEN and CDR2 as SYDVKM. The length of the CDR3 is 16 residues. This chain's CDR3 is CASSLFGTAVNEKLFF. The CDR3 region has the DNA TGTGCCAGCAGTTTATTCGGGACGGCGGTGAATGAAAAACTGTTTTTT.